These 3 T cell receptor beta chains originate from one sample sequenced in a study of early T cells in non-severe SARS-CoV-2 infection. MiXCR, run by TCRdb on the 5' RACE reads, gives a single entry per CDR3 protein. The data contain roughly 69,000 distinct CDR3 sequences, approximately 11% of them singletons. Sequences were derived from whole blood, sampled at baseline. The receptors stem from an adult who was a healthcare worker with PCR-confirmed SARS-CoV-2 infection or an uninfected control (not recorded which).

This clonotype was detected a few times. V gene TRBV3-1 combines with J gene TRBJ1-5, with D possibly matching TRBD1 (5 bases). V gave up 1 base and J gave up 7 bases, with 11 bases separating them. Germline V gene data show CDR1 as LGHDT and CDR2 as YNNKEL (reference sequence). CDR3 length: 14 residues. In DNA, the CDR3 is TGTGCCAGCAGCCAAGGGTCAGGGAGCCAGCCCCAGCATTTT. It is translated as CASSQGSGSQPQHF.

This clonotype showed up just a few times. The chain employs TRBV12-3 or TRBV12-4 and TRBJ1-2, with 10 bases aligning to TRBD1. This CDR3 is built from 15 residues. Trimming cost V 5 bases and J 4 bases; bases outside gene matches: 7. The CDR3 is CASSNGQGEVYGYTF. CDR3 coding DNA: TGTGCCAGCAGTAACGGACAGGGGGAGGTCTATGGCTACACCTTC.

This clonotype was found a few times. The genes are TRBV28 and TRBJ2-7, with a weak D call TRBD1 (6 bases). This CDR3 has 12 amino acids. Germline loops: CDR1 MDHEN, CDR2 SYDVKM. Trimming took 8 bases from V and 4 from J, leaving 12 bases between them. CDR3 DNA sequence: TGTGCCAGCTGCGACAGGAGATACGAGCAGTACTTC. Translated: CASCDRRYEQYF.